This entry is about one T cell receptor beta chain. Per the original methods: Estimated nucleated cell counts came from reference gene primer amplification. This table comes from immunoSEQ multiplex PCR, and its TCRdb copy is limited to in-frame clones, with some not included. V and J calls and clone size are those listed in that table; D and trimming were worked out from the DNA. In the table there are approximately 42,000 clones, roughly three quarters of which are singletons. This sample was taken from a study of blood T cell repertoires in COVID-19. Study-wide context: The United States, Italy and Spain supplied acute and convalescent COVID-19 samples.

The specimen was peripheral blood. This clonotype originated in a man aged 80 or over with acute or convalescent COVID-19.

The DNA of the CDR3 is TGTGCCAGCAGCTTAACTAGCGGCTCCTACGAGCAGTACTTC. This gives the protein CASSLTSGSYEQYF. V gene TRBV3-1 (or the pseudogene TRBV3-2) combines with J gene TRBJ2-7, with 8 bases that match TRBD2. The CDR3 sequence is 14 residues long. Germline V lookup: CDR1 LGHDT, CDR2 YNNKEL (reference sequence). Unmatched junction bases numbered 3, after V lost 5 bases and J lost 0 bases.